This T cell receptor beta chain was recorded in a study of T cells after yellow fever vaccination. The CDR3 covers 13 residues. Germline V lookup: CDR1 ENHRY, CDR2 SYGVKD. V was shortened by 7 bases and J by 5 bases, with 14 bases between the two germline ends. TCRdb ran MiXCR on the 5' RACE reads and lists one entry per CDR3 protein. The sample has almost 600,000 distinct CDR3 sequences, 13% seen once; the top ten hold over 13%. This chain links TRBV10-3 with TRBJ2-5; D tentatively reads TRBD1 or TRBD2 (5 bases each). This TCR was sampled from a young man who received the YFV17D yellow fever vaccine. Sequences were derived from PBMCs, sampled on the day of the yellow fever booster vaccination. The CDR3: CAIKTGPLETQYF. For the CDR3, the DNA is TGTGCCATCAAAACGGGACCGTTGGAGACCCAGTACTTC.